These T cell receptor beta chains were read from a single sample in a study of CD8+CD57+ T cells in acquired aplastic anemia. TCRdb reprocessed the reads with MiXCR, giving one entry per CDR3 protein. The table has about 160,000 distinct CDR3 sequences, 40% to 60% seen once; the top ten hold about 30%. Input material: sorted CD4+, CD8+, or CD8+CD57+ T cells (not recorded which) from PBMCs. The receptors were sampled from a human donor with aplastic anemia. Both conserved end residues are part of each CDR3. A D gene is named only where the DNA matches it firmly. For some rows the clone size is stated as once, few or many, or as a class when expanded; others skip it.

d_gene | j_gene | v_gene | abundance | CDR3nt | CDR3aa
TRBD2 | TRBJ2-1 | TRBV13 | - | TGTGCCGGCAGCTTAGGGTCTAGCGGGTCCCTCTTT | CAGSLGSSGSLF
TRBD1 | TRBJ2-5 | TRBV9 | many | TGTGCCAGCAGCGACCGGACAGGGGGCTATTATGAGACCCAGTACTTC | CASSDRTGGYYETQYF
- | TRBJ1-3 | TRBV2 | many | TGTGCCAGCACTTTAGATGGAAACACCATATATTTT | CASTLDGNTIYF
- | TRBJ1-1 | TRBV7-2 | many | TGTGCCAGCAGCCAAGAAGTGGCTGAAGCTTTCTTT | CASSQEVAEAFF
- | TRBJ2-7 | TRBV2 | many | TGTGCCAGCAGTGAAGCGTGGGCTTACGAGCAGTACTTC | CASSEAWAYEQYF
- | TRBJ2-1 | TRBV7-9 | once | TGTGCCAGCAGCTTAAGCACATCGGACCCGGTCTTC | CASSLSTSDPVF
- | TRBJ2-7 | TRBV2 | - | TGTGCCAGCAGTCAGGCGGGCTACGAGCAGTACTTC | CASSQAGYEQYF
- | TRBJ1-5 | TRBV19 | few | TGTGCCAGTCTGAGGTATCAGCCCCAGCATTTT | CASLRYQPQHF
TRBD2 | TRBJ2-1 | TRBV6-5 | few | TGTGCCAGCAGTTACGGACTAGCGGGAGTTAATGAGCAGTTCTTC | CASSYGLAGVNEQFF
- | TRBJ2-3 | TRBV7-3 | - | TGTGCCAGCAGCACCGAGGGACTCACAGATACGCAGTATTTT | CASSTEGLTDTQYF
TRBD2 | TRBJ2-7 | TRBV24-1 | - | TGTGCCAGCAGCCGCAACGGGGGTAGCGGGAGATCCTACGAGCAGTACTTC | CASSRNGGSGRSYEQYF
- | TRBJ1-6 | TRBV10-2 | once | TGCGCCAGCAGACCCCCGGACCCAAATTCACCCCTCCACTTT | CASRPPDPNSPLHF
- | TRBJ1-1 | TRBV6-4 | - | TGTGCCAGCAGTGCAGGGAATGAAGCTTTCTTT | CASSAGNEAFF
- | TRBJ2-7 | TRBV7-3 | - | TGTGCCAGCGACCCTATGACCTACGAGCAGTACTTC | CASDPMTYEQYF
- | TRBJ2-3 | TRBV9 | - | TGTGCCAGCAGCGTAGGCGACACAGATACGCAGTATTTT | CASSVGDTDTQYF
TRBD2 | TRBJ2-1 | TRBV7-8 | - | TGTGCCAGCAGGAAAGCGGGAGGCTACAATGAGCAGTTCTTC | CASRKAGGYNEQFF
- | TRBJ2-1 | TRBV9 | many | TGTGCCAGCAGCGTAGGGTCAGGCGGGAACACCTACAATGAGCAGTTCTTC | CASSVGSGGNTYNEQFF
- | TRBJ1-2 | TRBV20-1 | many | TGCAGTGCTAGGGGGGGAGGGCCTCCGGCGCAGAACACCTTC | CSARGGGPPAQNTF
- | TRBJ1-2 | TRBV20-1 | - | TGCAGTGCTAGAGAAGAGACAGGCTGGTATGGCTACACCTTC | CSAREETGWYGYTF
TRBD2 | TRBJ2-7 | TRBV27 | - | TGTGCCAGCAGTCCCCGAGCGGGGAGGAACGAGCAGTACTTC | CASSPRAGRNEQYF
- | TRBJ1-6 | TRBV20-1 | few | TGCAGTGCCTCCCTGCCAGGGCCCAATAATTCACCCCTCCACTTT | CSASLPGPNNSPLHF
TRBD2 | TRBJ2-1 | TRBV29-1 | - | TGCAGCGGAAGGACTAGCGGACTAGAGGGGAATGAGCAGTTCTTC | CSGRTSGLEGNEQFF
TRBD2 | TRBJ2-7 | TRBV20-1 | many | TGCAGTGCTAAACTAGCGGGTCTCTACGAGCAGTACTTC | CSAKLAGLYEQYF
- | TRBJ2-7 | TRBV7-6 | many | TGTGCCAGCAGCCCGTTCCAGCGGACAACCTACGAGCAGTACTTC | CASSPFQRTTYEQYF
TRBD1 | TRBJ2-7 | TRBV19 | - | TGTGCCAGTAGTACTCCGGGGACAGCTACCTACGAGCAGTACTTC | CASSTPGTATYEQYF
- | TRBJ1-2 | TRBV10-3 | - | TGTGCCATCAGTGACCCTGGGCAGAGGGGGGACTATGGCTACACCTTC | CAISDPGQRGDYGYTF
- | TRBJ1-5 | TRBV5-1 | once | TGCGCCAGCAGCGTAGCGGCGGGAGGTCAGCCCCAGCATTTT | CASSVAAGGQPQHF
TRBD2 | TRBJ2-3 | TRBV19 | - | TGTGCCAGCGGACTAGGAGATACGCAGTATTTT | CASGLGDTQYF
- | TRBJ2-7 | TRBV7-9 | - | TGTGCCAGCAGCCCGGGTATCTCCTACGAGCAGTACTTC | CASSPGISYEQYF
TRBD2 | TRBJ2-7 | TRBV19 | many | TGTACCAGTAGTGTAGGACTAGCGGCCTCCTACGAGCAGTACTTC | CTSSVGLAASYEQYF
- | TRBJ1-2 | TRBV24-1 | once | TGTGCCACCAGTGACGACAGGAACTGGGATGGCTACACCTTC | CATSDDRNWDGYTF
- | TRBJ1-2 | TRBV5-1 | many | TGCGCCAGCAGCTTGGAGGGTCAGACCGTTTTCTATGGCTACACCTTC | CASSLEGQTVFYGYTF
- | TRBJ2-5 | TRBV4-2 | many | TGTGCCAGCAGCCCAGAGATACAAGAGACCCAGTACTTC | CASSPEIQETQYF
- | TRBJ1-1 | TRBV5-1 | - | TGCGCCAGCAGCTTGGACAGCTCCGACACTGAAGCTTTCTTT | CASSLDSSDTEAFF
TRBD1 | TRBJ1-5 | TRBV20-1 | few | TGCAGTGCTAGACGCCAAACAGGGGGTGTTCAGCCCCAGCATTTT | CSARRQTGGVQPQHF
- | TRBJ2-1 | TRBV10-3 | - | TGTGCCATCAGTGCAGGCGATGAGCAGTTCTTC | CAISAGDEQFF
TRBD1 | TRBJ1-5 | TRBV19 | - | TGTGCCACCTCCGGGACAGGCTATCAGCCCCAGCATTTT | CATSGTGYQPQHF
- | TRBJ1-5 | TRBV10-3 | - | TGTGCCATCAGTGAGTCAAGGAGCAATCAGCCCCAGCATTTT | CAISESRSNQPQHF
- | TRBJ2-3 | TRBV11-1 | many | TGTGCCAGCAGCTTGGGGGCTAGCACAGATACGCAGTATTTT | CASSLGASTDTQYF
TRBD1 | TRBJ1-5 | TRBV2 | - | TGTGCCAGCAGTGAGGGACAGGGAAGAAGTCAGCCCCAGCATTTT | CASSEGQGRSQPQHF
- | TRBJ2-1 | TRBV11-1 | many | TGTGCCAGCAGCTTAGCGGGACCCTCCTACAATGAGCAGTTCTTC | CASSLAGPSYNEQFF
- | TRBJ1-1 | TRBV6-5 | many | TGTGCCAGTCAGACTACAGGGAACACTGAAGCTTTCTTT | CASQTTGNTEAFF
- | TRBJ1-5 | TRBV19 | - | TGTGCCAGTAGGTCCCGGAGCAATCAGCCCCAGCATTTT | CASRSRSNQPQHF
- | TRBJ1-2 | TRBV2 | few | TGTGCCAGCATTCTACCCCCAGGAGCTAACTATGGCTACACCTTC | CASILPPGANYGYTF
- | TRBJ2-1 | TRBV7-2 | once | TGTGCCAGCAACTCGGCCGTCCGCCCTGAGCAGTTCTTC | CASNSAVRPEQFF
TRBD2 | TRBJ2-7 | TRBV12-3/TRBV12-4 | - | TGTGCCAGCAGGTCGGCGGGAGCGGGGGGGCTAATGCTTAGTGTCTACGAGCAGTACTTC | CASRSAGAGGLMLSVYEQYF
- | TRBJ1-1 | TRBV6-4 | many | TGTGCCAGCAGGTGTGCGGGGCCAAGCGACACTGAAGCTTTCTTT | CASRCAGPSDTEAFF
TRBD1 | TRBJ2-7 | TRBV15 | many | TGTGCCACCACCCATCTCCCGCCAGTAGGGACAGACCCCTACGAGCAGTACTTC | CATTHLPPVGTDPYEQYF
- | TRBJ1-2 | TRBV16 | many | TGTGCCAGCAGCTCGAAACCGGGTAGCTATGGCTACACCTTC | CASSSKPGSYGYTF
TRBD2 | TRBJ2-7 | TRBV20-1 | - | TGCAGTGCTCCACTAGCGGGAGAGTCCGGGGAGCAGTACTTC | CSAPLAGESGEQYF
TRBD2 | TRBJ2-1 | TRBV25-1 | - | TGTGCCAGCCGGACTAGCGGGGGGAACAATGAGCAGTTCTTC | CASRTSGGNNEQFF
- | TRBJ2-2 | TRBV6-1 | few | TGTGCCAGCAGCCGCCGGACCGGGGAGCTGTTTTTT | CASSRRTGELFF
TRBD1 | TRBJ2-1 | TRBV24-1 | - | TGTGCCACCAGTGCCCAACAGGGGGCTTACAATGAGCAGTTCTTC | CATSAQQGAYNEQFF
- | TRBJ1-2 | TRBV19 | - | TGTGCCAGCATGGACAGACCTAACTATGGCTACACCTTC | CASMDRPNYGYTF
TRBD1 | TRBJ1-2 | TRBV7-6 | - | TGTGCCAGCAGCCCCGGACAGGGGGTGGCTTATGGCTACACCTTC | CASSPGQGVAYGYTF
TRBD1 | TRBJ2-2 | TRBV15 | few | TGTGCCACCAGCAGAACGAACAGGGGTGCCGGGGAGCTGTTTTTT | CATSRTNRGAGELFF
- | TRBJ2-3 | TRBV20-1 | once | TGCAGTGCTAGGAGCGGGCCTAGCACAGATACGCAGTATTTT | CSARSGPSTDTQYF
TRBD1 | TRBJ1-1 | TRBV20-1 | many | TGCAGTGCTAGTGGAGGGGGCACGGGGAACACTGAAGCTTTCTTT | CSASGGGTGNTEAFF
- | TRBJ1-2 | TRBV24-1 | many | TGTGCCACCAGTGAGCTGTCCACAGGAGGAGCATATGGCTACACCTTC | CATSELSTGGAYGYTF